This is a list of T cell receptor beta chains from one sample in a study of blood T cell repertoires in COVID-19. Repertoires were generated with immunoSEQ multiplex PCR, while TCRdb's copy carries only in-frame clones and drops some. The sample has roughly 160,000 clones, around 80% seen once. Specimen: PBMCs or T cells enriched from blood (not recorded which). The receptor source for this set is a man aged 50 to 60 who had recovered from COVID-19. Each CDR3 is given without its conserved first and last residue.

V gene | CDR3 protein
TRBV19 | ASSSPGGFSPLH
TRBV3-1/TRBV3-2 | ASTGGGVEQF
TRBV5-6 | ASSSTPIGEAF
TRBV10-3 | AIRSGREEKLF
TRBV18 | ASSLGPGGGDTQY
TRBV6-1 | ASRRQGWDTGELF
TRBV2 | ASSERQTQETQY
TRBV6-4 | ASSASSGAGYGYT
TRBV11-2 | ASSLIRTGASTYEQY
TRBV20-1 | SASDMNEGNQPQH
TRBV10-3 | AIKARTGGSGANVLT
TRBV4-1 | ASSPDPGYNEQF
TRBV4-1 | ASSLEASGGSNEQF
TRBV19 | ASSPSRGGTLAF
TRBV11-2 | ASSRPGQNPVGYT
TRBV4-1 | ASSQEVHHYGYT
TRBV5-1 | ASSPLAGFTDTQY